A single sample gave rise to the 18 T cell receptor beta chains below, sequenced in a study of beta chain features in type 1 diabetes. All of the isolated RNA was reverse transcribed, so expressed TCRB transcripts were sequenced. Sequencing used immunoSEQ multiplex PCR; TCRdb keeps in-frame clones, though not all of them. The sample records roughly 400,000 clones, less than 15% being singletons. The sequenced material came from naive CD4+ T cells from blood. The receptors originated from a woman aged 18-29 years in good health.

The chain carries TRBV10-3 and TRBJ1-2, with D possibly being TRBD1 (5 bases). The V end was cut by 9 bases, the J end by 4 bases, with 9 bases between. This CDR3 is 11 amino acids long. Germline V CDR1 and CDR2: ENHRY, SYGVKD. CDR3 DNA sequence: TGTGCCATGTCGCAGGGCTATGGCTACACCTTC. Translated: CAMSQGYGYTF.

This chain uses TRBV11-1 with TRBJ2-1; 9 bases agree with TRBD2. Germline V lookup: CDR1 SGHAT, CDR2 FQDESV (reference sequence). Losses at the gene ends were 5 bases for V and 2 bases for J; bases not matched to a gene: 4. The CDR3 has 15 residues. CDR3: CASSLGLATYNEQFF. In DNA, the CDR3 is TGTGCCAGCAGCCTGGGACTAGCTACCTACAATGAGCAGTTCTTC.

The chain has TRBV29-1 and TRBJ2-3, with 11 bases lining up with TRBD2. V lost 1 base and J lost 4; bases outside the gene matches: 10. Germline V gene sequence: CDR1 SQVTM, CDR2 ANQGSEA. The CDR3 runs 17 residues. DNA of the CDR3: TGCAGCGTTGAAGCCCGAGCACTAGCGGGAGTCCCAGATACGCAGTATTTT. Its translation is CSVEARALAGVPDTQYF.

This clone was seen more than once but under ten times. This specimen includes other DNA sequences encoding the same CDR3. The rearrangement joins TRBV5-4 to TRBJ2-1, with 9 bases fitting TRBD2. Germline values: CDR1 SGHNT, CDR2 YYREEE (reference sequence). The CDR3 is 15 amino acids. The V gene end was trimmed by 4 bases and the J gene end by 4 bases; junction bases not matched to a gene: 6. CDR3 sequence: CASSLTSGSYNEQFF. The CDR3 DNA reads TGTGCCAGCAGCCTGACTAGCGGCTCATACAATGAGCAGTTCTTC.

Remarks on this clone: Other DNA sequences in the sample encode the same CDR3. The rearrangement uses TRBV5-1 and TRBJ2-5; D not resolved. CDR3 length equals 13 residues. Per germline, CDR1 SGHRS and CDR2 YFSETQ. Trimming removed 0 bases at V and 2 bases at J, with 5 bases between. CDR3 sequence: CASSLGQQETQYF. CDR3 bases: TGCGCCAGCAGCTTGGGGCAGCAAGAGACCCAGTACTTC. Full variable domain (rest looked up from reference TRBV5-1 and TRBJ2-5): KAGVTQTPRYLIKTRGQQVTLSCSPISGHRSVSWYQQTPGQGLQFLFEYFSETQRNKGNFPGRFSGRQFSNSRSEMNVSTLELGDSALYLCASSLGQQETQYFGPGTRLLVL.

A few counts support this clone. The J gene is TRBJ2-5, the V gene TRBV5-1; possibly TRBD2 for D (7 bases). V lost 4 bases to trimming and J lost 5 bases, with 21 bases between them. Germline assignment: CDR1 SGHRS and CDR2 YFSETQ. The CDR3 spans 16 residues. The CDR3 reads CASSHLAGAGSETQYF. The CDR3 region has the DNA TGCGCCAGCAGCCACCTGGCGGGGGCAGGTTCTGAGACCCAGTACTTC. Full variable domain (outside the CDR3, taken from reference TRBV5-1 and TRBJ2-5): KAGVTQTPRYLIKTRGQQVTLSCSPISGHRSVSWYQQTPGQGLQFLFEYFSETQRNKGNFPGRFSGRQFSNSRSEMNVSTLELGDSALYLCASSHLAGAGSETQYFGPGTRLLVL.

This rearrangement joins TRBV10-3 to TRBJ2-1, with TRBD1 as a possible D gene (6 bases). Trimming left V 3 bases short and J 15 bases short, with 15 bases between. CDR3 length: 12 residues. Germline assignment: CDR1 ENHRY and CDR2 SYGVKD. The CDR3 DNA reads TGTGCCATCAGTGAAAATTCAGGGGTCGGGTTCTTC. Protein product: CAISENSGVGFF.

This clone was observed a few times. The chain couples TRBV27 to TRBJ2-6; the D is unclear. Germline CDR1 reads MNHEY; CDR2 reads SMNVEV (reference sequence). With 3 bases removed from V and 0 bases from J, the gap between germline ends came to 3 bases. The CDR3 totals 14 residues. This CDR3 is CASSFSSGANVLTF. CDR3 nucleotides: TGTGCCAGCAGTTTTAGCTCTGGGGCCAACGTCCTGACTTTC.

The DNA of the CDR3 is TGTGCCAGCAGCTCCCCGGGACTAGCAAGGATCGGCAATGAGCAGTTCTTC. This translates into CASSSPGLARIGNEQFF. V usage is TRBV9 and J usage is TRBJ2-1, with 9 positions matching TRBD2. This CDR3 region has 17 residues. V dropped 4 bases and J dropped 6; count of bases not matched to a gene: 14. The germline V gene has CDR1 SGDLS and CDR2 YYNGEE.

The rearrangement links TRBV28 to TRBJ2-1; perhaps TRBD2 as D (5 bases). V shed 7 bases and J shed 9 bases, with 22 bases lying between them. This CDR3 is 15 amino acids long. Germline V gene lookup returns CDR1 MDHEN and CDR2 SYDVKM. Written as DNA, the CDR3 is TGTGCCAGCAACCCGAGGGCTAGCCTCCAGACTGAGCAGTTCTTC. Encoded protein: CASNPRASLQTEQFF.

In this sample, this clone turned up a few times. The V gene is TRBV5-6, the J gene TRBJ2-7, with 8 positions matching TRBD2. The CDR3 runs to 15 residues. Germline loops: CDR1 SGHDT, CDR2 YYEEEE. The V segment lost 4 bases and the J segment 2 bases; nucleotides outside the gene matches: 8. CDR3 loop: CASSSNPGRAYEQYF. CDR3 coding DNA: TGTGCCAGCAGCAGCAACCCCGGGAGGGCCTACGAGCAGTACTTC.

This clone came up a few times. The chain is built from TRBV2 and TRBJ2-1; D not certain. This CDR3 has 11 residues. Trimming took 8 bases from V and 8 from J, leaving 10 bases between them. CDR1 and CDR2 from the germline V gene are SNHLY and FYNNEI. The CDR3: CASRPEYEQFF. CDR3 nucleotides: TGTGCCAGCCGGCCGGAGTATGAGCAGTTCTTC.

This clone has a handful of counts. CDR3 nucleotides: TGTGCCAGCAGCAAAACCGCTAGCGGGAGCCAAGAGACCCAGTACTTC. Translating gives CASSKTASGSQETQYF. The chain employs TRBV4-2 and TRBJ2-5, with 10 bases lining up with TRBD2. V lost 5 bases, J lost 1 base, and 7 bases stayed unmatched. The CDR3 is made up of 16 amino acids. Germline V gene sequence: CDR1 LGHNA, CDR2 YNFKEQ.

This sequence joins TRBV7-9 and TRBJ2-1; TRBD1 agrees at 9 bases. CDR1 and CDR2 from the germline V gene are SEHNR and FQNEAQ (reference sequence). V dropped 4 bases and J dropped 4; count of bases not matched to a gene: 5. The CDR3 contains 15 residues. CDR3 in DNA: TGTGCCAGCAGCTCAAGACAGGGGGGTTACAATGAGCAGTTCTTC. Amino acid sequence: CASSSRQGGYNEQFF.

This rearrangement joins TRBV27 to TRBJ1-5; 10 bases match TRBD1. The CDR3 is made up of 19 amino acids. Germline values: CDR1 MNHEY, CDR2 SMNVEV (reference sequence). V lost 5 bases, J lost 3 bases, and 16 bases stayed unmatched. CDR3 sequence (DNA): TGTGCCAGCAGTCGAAAGGGACAGGGGATTCCCTATAACAATCAGCCCCAGCATTTT. This gives the protein CASSRKGQGIPYNNQPQHF.

The CDR3 nucleotides read TGTGCCAGTAGTATAGTCTCGGAGGGGACCTATGGCTACACCTTC. Translation gives CASSIVSEGTYGYTF. The chain combines TRBV19 with TRBJ1-2; a weak D match, TRBD1 (5 bases). Germline V CDR1 and CDR2: LNHDA, SQIVND (reference sequence). The CDR3 sequence is 15 residues long. V was cut by 1 base and J by 4 bases, with 13 bases left in between.

This clone has just a few counts. This chain links TRBV7-6 with TRBJ1-1, with a weak D call TRBD1 (6 bases). From germline, CDR1 is SGHVS and CDR2 FNYEAQ. CDR3 size: 14 residues. The germline V and J ends were trimmed by 4 bases and 4 bases, with 13 bases remaining between them. The CDR3 is CASSSQTGLTEAFF. Written as DNA, the CDR3 is TGTGCCAGCAGCTCCCAGACAGGTCTCACTGAAGCTTTCTTT.

The genes are TRBV5-6 and TRBJ1-1; 9 nucleotides align to TRBD1. This CDR3 has 16 amino acids. Germline V lookup: CDR1 SGHDT, CDR2 YYEEEE. The ends lost 3 bases at V and 1 base at J; junction bases unmatched: 7. The CDR3 sequence: CASSSQYRGRNTEAFF. The CDR3 DNA reads TGTGCCAGCAGCTCCCAGTACAGGGGGCGGAACACTGAAGCTTTCTTT.